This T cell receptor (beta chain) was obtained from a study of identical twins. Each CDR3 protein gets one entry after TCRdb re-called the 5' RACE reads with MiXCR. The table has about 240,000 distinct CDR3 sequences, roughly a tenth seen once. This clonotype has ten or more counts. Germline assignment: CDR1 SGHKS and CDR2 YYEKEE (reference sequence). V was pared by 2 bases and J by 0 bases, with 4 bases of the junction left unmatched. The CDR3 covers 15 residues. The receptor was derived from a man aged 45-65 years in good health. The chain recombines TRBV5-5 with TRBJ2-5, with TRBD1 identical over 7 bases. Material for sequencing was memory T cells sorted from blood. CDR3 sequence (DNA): TGTGCCAGCAGCTTAATGACAGGGAACCAAGAGACCCAGTACTTC. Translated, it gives CASSLMTGNQETQYF.